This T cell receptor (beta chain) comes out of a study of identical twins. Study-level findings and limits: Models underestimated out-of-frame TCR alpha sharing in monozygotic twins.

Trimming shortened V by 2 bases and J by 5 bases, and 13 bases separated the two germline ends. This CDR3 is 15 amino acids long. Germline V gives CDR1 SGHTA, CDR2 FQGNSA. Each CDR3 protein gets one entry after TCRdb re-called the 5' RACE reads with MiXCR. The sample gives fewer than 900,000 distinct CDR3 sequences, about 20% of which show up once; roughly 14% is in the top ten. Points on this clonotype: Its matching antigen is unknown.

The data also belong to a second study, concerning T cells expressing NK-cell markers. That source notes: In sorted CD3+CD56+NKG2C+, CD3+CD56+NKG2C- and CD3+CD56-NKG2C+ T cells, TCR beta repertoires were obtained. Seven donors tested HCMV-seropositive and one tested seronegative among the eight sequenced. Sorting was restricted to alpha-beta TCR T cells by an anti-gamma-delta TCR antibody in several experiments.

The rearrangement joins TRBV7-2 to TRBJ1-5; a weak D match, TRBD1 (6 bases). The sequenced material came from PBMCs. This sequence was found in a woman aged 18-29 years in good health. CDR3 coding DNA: TGTGCCAGCAGCTTAAGTAGGGGGGTGGATCAGCCCCAGCATTTT. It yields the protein CASSLSRGVDQPQHF.